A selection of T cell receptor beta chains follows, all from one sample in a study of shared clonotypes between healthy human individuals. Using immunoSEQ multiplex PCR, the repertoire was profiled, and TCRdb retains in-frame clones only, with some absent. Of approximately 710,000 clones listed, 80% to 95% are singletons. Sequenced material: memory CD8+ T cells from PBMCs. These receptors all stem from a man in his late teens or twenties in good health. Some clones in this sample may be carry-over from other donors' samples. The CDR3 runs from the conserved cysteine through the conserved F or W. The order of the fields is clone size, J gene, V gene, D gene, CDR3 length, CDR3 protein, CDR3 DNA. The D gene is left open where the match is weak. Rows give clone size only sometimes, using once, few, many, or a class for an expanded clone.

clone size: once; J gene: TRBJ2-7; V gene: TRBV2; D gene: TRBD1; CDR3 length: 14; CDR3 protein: CASSVGTGVLEQYF; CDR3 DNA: TGTGCCAGCAGTGTGGGAACAGGGGTCCTCGAGCAGTACTTC
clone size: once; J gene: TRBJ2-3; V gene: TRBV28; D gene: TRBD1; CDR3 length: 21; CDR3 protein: CASSFNAHRAGQGASTDTQYF; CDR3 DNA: TGTGCCAGCAGTTTTAACGCGCATCGTGCCGGACAGGGGGCGTCTACAGATACGCAGTATTTT
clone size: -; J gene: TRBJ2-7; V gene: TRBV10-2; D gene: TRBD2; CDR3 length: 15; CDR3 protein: CASIGLAGLHERQYF; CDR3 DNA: TGCGCCAGCATTGGACTAGCGGGGCTCCACGAGAGGCAGTACTTC
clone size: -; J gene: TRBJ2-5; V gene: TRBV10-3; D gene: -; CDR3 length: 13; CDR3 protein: CAARGTLGETQYF; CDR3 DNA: TGTGCCGCGAGGGGGACTTTAGGGGAGACCCAGTACTTC
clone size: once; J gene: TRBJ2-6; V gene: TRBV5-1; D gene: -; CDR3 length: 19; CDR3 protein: CASSLGSLQGVTGANVLTF; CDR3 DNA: TGCGCCAGCAGCTTGGGTTCATTACAGGGAGTAACTGGGGCCAACGTCCTGACTTTC
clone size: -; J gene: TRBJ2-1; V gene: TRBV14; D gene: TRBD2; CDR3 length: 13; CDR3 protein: CASSLFRTGGQFF; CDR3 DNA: TGTGCCAGCAGCCTATTTCGGACGGGAGGGCAGTTCTTC
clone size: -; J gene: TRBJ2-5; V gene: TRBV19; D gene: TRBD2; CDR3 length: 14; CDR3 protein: CASGFGGARETQYF; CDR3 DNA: TGTGCCAGTGGGTTCGGGGGGGCGCGAGAGACCCAGTACTTC
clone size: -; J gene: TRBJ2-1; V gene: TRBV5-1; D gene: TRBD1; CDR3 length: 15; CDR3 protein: CASCTGTANYNEQFF; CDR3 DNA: TGCGCCAGCTGCACCGGGACAGCCAACTACAATGAGCAGTTCTTC
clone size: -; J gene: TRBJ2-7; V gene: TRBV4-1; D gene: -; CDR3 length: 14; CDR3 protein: CASSQDGYSYEQYF; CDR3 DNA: TGCGCCAGCAGCCAAGATGGGTACTCCTACGAGCAGTACTTC
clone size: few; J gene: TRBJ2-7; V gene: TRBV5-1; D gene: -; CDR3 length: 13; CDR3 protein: CASSFGGPYEQYF; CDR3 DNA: TGCGCCAGCAGCTTTGGCGGCCCCTACGAGCAGTACTTC
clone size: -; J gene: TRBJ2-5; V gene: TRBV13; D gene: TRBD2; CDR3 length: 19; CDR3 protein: CASSSRLAGGFLASGTQYF; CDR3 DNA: TGTGCCAGCAGCTCCAGACTAGCGGGAGGATTCCTCGCGTCGGGGACCCAGTACTTC
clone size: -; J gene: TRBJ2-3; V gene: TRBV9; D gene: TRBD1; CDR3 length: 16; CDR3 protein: CASSVIGTGPPDTQYF; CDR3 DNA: TGTGCCAGCAGCGTAATAGGGACAGGGCCTCCGGATACGCAGTATTTT
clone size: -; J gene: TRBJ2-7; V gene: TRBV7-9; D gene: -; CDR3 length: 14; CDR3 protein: CAGSLGGVSYEQYF; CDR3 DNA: TGTGCCGGCAGCTTAGGGGGAGTGTCCTACGAGCAGTACTTC
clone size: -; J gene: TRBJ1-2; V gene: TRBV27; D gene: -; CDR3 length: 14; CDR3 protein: CASSFFGGSYGYTF; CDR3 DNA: TGTGCCAGCAGTTTTTTCGGGGGATCCTATGGCTACACCTTC
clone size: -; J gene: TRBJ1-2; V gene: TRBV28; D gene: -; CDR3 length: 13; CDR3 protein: CASSYGTGYGYTF; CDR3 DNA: TGTGCCAGCAGTTACGGGACCGGCTATGGCTACACCTTC
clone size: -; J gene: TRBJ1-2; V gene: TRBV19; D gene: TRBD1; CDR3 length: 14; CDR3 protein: CATGGKQGNYGYTF; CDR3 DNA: TGTGCCACGGGGGGAAAACAGGGGAACTATGGCTACACCTTC
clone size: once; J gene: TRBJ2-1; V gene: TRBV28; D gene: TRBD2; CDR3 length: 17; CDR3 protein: CASSFGREGEQYNEQFF; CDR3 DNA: TGTGCCAGCAGTTTCGGGCGGGAGGGTGAACAGTACAATGAGCAGTTCTTC
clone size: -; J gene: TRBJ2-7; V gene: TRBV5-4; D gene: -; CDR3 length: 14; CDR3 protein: CASSLGRSTYEQYF; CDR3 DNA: TGTGCCAGCAGCTTGGGTCGGTCTACCTACGAGCAGTACTTC
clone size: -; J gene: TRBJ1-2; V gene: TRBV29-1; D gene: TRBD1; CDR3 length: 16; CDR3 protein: CSVLSGQTLFNYGYTF; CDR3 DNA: TGCAGCGTTCTCTCGGGACAGACATTATTTAACTATGGCTACACCTTC